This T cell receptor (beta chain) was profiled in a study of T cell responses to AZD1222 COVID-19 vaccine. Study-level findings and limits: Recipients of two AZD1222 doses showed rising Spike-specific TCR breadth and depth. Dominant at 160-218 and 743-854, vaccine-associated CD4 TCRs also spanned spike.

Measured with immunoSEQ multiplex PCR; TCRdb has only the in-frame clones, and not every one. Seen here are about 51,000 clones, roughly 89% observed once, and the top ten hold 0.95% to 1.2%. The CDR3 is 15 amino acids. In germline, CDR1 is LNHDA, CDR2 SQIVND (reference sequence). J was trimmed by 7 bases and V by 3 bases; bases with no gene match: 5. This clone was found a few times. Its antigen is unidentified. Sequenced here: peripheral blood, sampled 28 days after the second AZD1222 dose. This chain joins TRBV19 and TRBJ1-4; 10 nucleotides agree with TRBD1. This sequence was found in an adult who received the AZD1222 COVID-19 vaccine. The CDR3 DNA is TGTGCCAGTAGTATCCTGACAGGGGGCGTTGAAAAACTGTTTTTT. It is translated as CASSILTGGVEKLFF.